One and the same sample provided the 16 T cell receptor beta chains below, sequenced in a study of CD8+CD57+ T cells in acquired aplastic anemia. Patients chosen for sequencing had CD8+CD57+ cells that had expanded, as shown by flow cytometry. Genomic DNA was employed as the template in profiling TCR beta VDJ and CDR3. TCRdb fed the reads into MiXCR, producing one record per CDR3 protein. This sample has 150,000 or so distinct CDR3 sequences; roughly 43% occur once, and the top ten carry less than 3%. Source material: sorted CD4+, CD8+, or CD8+CD57+ T cells (not recorded which) from PBMCs. Source of these receptors: a human donor with aplastic anemia.

This clonotype was seen many times. The V gene is TRBV14, the J gene TRBJ2-3; D may be TRBD2 (6 bases). Germline V gene data show CDR1 as SGHDN and CDR2 as FVKESK. The CDR3 totals 15 residues. The V end was cut by 8 bases, the J end by 1 base, with 16 bases between. The CDR3 DNA follows: TGTGCCAGCGCCTTGGGCGGGAAGCGCACAGATACGCAGTATTTT. This sequence encodes CASALGGKRTDTQYF.

This clonotype was recorded a few times. The chain is built from TRBV29-1 and TRBJ2-7, with D tentatively TRBD1 (5 bases). Germline V lookup: CDR1 SQVTM, CDR2 ANQGSEA. The CDR3 consists of 13 residues. Trimming pared 4 bases from V and 2 bases from J, leaving 12 bases between. The CDR3 sequence is CSVGRQGAYEQYF. The CDR3 DNA is TGCAGCGTTGGTAGGCAGGGTGCCTACGAGCAGTACTTC.

This clonotype was recorded many times. The chain couples TRBV5-5 to TRBJ1-5; possible D gene TRBD1, 5 bases. CDR3 size: 15 residues. Deletions cut 5 bases from V and 4 bases from J, with 16 bases between. Looked up from germline, CDR1 is SGHKS and CDR2 is YYEKEE (reference sequence). In DNA form, the CDR3 reads TGTGCCAGCAGACGAGTGCAGGGAGGGAATCAGCCCCAGCATTTT. Its translation: CASRRVQGGNQPQHF.

This clonotype was counted many times. This chain joins TRBV14 and TRBJ2-3; D is uncertain. The germline CDR1 and CDR2 sequences are SGHDN and FVKESK. The CDR3 consists of 15 residues. V was shortened by 4 bases and J by 2 bases, with 13 bases between the two germline ends. The CDR3 nucleotides read TGTGCCAGCAGCCGATCGGCGGATAACACAGATACGCAGTATTTT. It is translated as CASSRSADNTDTQYF.

As for this clonotype: At one end the junction does not follow the germline gene, possibly because of a read error. V gene TRBV5-1 combines with J gene TRBJ1-4; D is ambiguous. From germline, CDR1 is SGHRS and CDR2 YFSETQ. The CDR3 length is 15 residues. The CDR3 sequence is CASSLTMRVEEKLSF. CDR3 DNA: TGCGCCAGCAGCTTGACAATGAGGGTCGAAGAAAAACTGTCTTTT.

V and J are TRBV7-9 and TRBJ2-1; TRBD2 is a possible D gene (6 bases). Trimming stripped 6 bases from V and 3 bases from J, with 15 bases between. The CDR3 totals 15 residues. Per germline, CDR1 SEHNR and CDR2 FQNEAQ (reference sequence). In nucleotides, the CDR3 is TGTGCCAGCAGTGCAGGAGCGGGCCTCTACAATGAGCAGTTCTTC. Residues: CASSAGAGLYNEQFF.

This chain uses TRBV7-8 with TRBJ1-1, with unresolved D. Germline CDR1 SGHVS, CDR2 FQNEAQ. The length of the CDR3 is 13 residues. V gave up 7 bases and J gave up 1 base, with 10 bases separating them. The CDR3 is CASNFKGNTEAFF. For the CDR3, the DNA is TGTGCCAGCAACTTCAAGGGGAACACTGAAGCTTTCTTT.

The chain recombines TRBV25-1 with TRBJ2-7; the D gene is possibly TRBD1 (5 bases). Germline CDR1 MGHDK, CDR2 SYGVNS. V gave up 5 bases and J gave up 0 bases, with 14 bases separating them. This CDR3 comprises 15 residues. The CDR3 bases are TGTGCCAGCAGTAAAGGGGCGGTGAGCTCCTACGAGCAGTACTTC. Translated: CASSKGAVSSYEQYF.

This clonotype was picked up many times. In nucleotides, the CDR3 is TGTGCCAGCAGCCCGCTGACTAGCGGATCCTACAATGAGCAGTTCTTC. Its protein product is CASSPLTSGSYNEQFF. This chain connects TRBV7-2 to TRBJ2-1, with 9 bases fitting TRBD2. The CDR3 runs 16 residues. The J segment lost 1 base and the V segment lost 5 bases, leaving 6 bases of the junction unmatched. CDR1 and CDR2 from the germline V gene are SGHTA and FQGNSA.

This clonotype was detected ten times or more. V gene TRBV12-3 or TRBV12-4 combines with J gene TRBJ2-2; 7 nucleotides agree with TRBD2. V lost 10 bases and J lost 7; bases outside the gene matches: 9. The CDR3 totals 13 residues. Written as DNA, the CDR3 is TGTGCCACCTCTGGGGGGGACGGCGGGGAGCTGTTTTTT. Residues: CATSGGDGGELFF.

As for this clonotype: The junction departs from the called germline gene at one end, perhaps through a read error. The V and J genes are TRBV19 and TRBJ2-7; 10 positions agree with TRBD1. CDR3 size: 15 residues. The germline V gene encodes CDR1 LNHDA and CDR2 SQIVND (reference sequence). The CDR3 DNA reads as TGTGCCAGCAGTCGTAGGGACAGGGGCCCCTACGAGCGGTACTTC. This sequence encodes CASSRRDRGPYERYF. Full variable domain (outside the CDR3, taken from reference TRBV19 and TRBJ2-7): DGGITQSPKYLFRKEGQNVTLSCEQNLNHDAMYWYRQDPGQGLRLIYYSQIVNDFQKGDIAEGYSVSREKKESFPLTVTSAQKNPTAFYLCASSRRDRGPYERYFGPGTRLTVT.

This rearrangement joins TRBV20-1 to TRBJ2-4; D perhaps matches TRBD2 (5 bases). CDR3 length: 13 residues. Germline CDR1 and CDR2: DFQATT and SNEGSKA (reference sequence). Between the trimmed V and J ends, which lost 7 bases and 3 bases, there was a span of 13 bases. The DNA of the CDR3 is TGCAGTGTTACCGGGGTTGGCAAAAACATTCAGTACTTC. Translated, it gives CSVTGVGKNIQYF.

Remarks on this clonotype: The junction departs from the called germline gene at one end, perhaps through a read error. This chain joins TRBV13 and TRBJ2-3; D tentatively reads TRBD1 or TRBD2 (6 bases each). Germline V CDR1 and CDR2: PRHDT, FYEKMQ (reference sequence). This CDR3 spans 17 amino acids. This CDR3 reads CASSQGGGRAGEDAQYF. The CDR3 DNA follows: TGTGCCAGCAGCCAGGGTGGGGGGCGCGCAGGGGAAGATGCGCAGTATTTT. The full variable domain, rest sourced from reference TRBV13 and TRBJ2-3, is AAGVIQSPRHLIKEKRETATLKCYPIPRHDTVYWYQQGPGQDPQFLISFYEKMQSDKGSIPDRFSAQQFSDYHSELNMSSLELGDSALYFCASSQGGGRAGEDAQYFGPGTRLTVL.

Worth noting for this clonotype: An end of the junction differs from the germline gene, which may be a read error. The genes are TRBV6-1 and TRBJ1-2; TRBD1 is a possible D gene (5 bases). Germline CDR1 is MNHNS and CDR2 is SASEGT. CDR3 length: 14 amino acids. CDR3 amino acids: CASRGRGANYGYAF. Here the CDR3 DNA reads TGTGCCAGCAGGGGACGGGGAGCTAACTATGGCTACGCCTTC.

The rearrangement joins TRBV9 to TRBJ1-5; no clear D gene. V lost 4 bases, J lost 5 bases, and 13 bases lay in between. CDR3 length equals 14 residues. Germline V CDR1 and CDR2: SGDLS, YYNGEE. CDR3 coding DNA: TGTGCCAGCAGCCCCTCGGGCGGGGATCAGCCCCAGCATTTT. Translated: CASSPSGGDQPQHF.

The sample holds a few counts of this clonotype. V is TRBV7-9 and J is TRBJ2-7, with TRBD2 as a possible D gene (5 bases). With 0 bases removed from V and 5 bases from J, the gap between germline ends came to 14 bases. Germline CDR1 is SEHNR and CDR2 is FQNEAQ (reference sequence). This CDR3 has 15 amino acids. The DNA for the CDR3 is TGTGCCAGCAGCTTAGCATCCGGAGGAGCGGACGAGCAGTACTTC. This sequence encodes CASSLASGGADEQYF.